These T cell receptor beta chains were read from a single sample in a study of T cell responses to AZD1222 COVID-19 vaccine. Some clones are missing from TCRdb's copy, which holds only in-frame ones; the method was immunoSEQ multiplex PCR. The sample records approximately 150,000 clones, roughly 92% being singletons. The sample in question was peripheral blood, obtained on day 0 of AZD1222 vaccination. These TCRs come from an adult in good health. The CDR3 runs from the conserved cysteine through the conserved F or W. D genes are given only for firm matches. Part of the rows lack a size; the others show once, few, many or a class for expanded clones.

clone_size: once; v_call: TRBV19; j_call: TRBJ1-6; d_call: .; cdr3_aa: CASNLGQQYNSPLHF; cdr3_nt: TGTGCCAGTAACCTGGGGCAGCAATATAATTCACCCCTCCACTTT
clone_size: .; v_call: TRBV7-9; j_call: TRBJ1-1; d_call: .; cdr3_aa: CASSLSLSAEAFF; cdr3_nt: TGTGCCAGCAGCTTATCGTTGTCGGCTGAAGCTTTCTTT
clone_size: .; v_call: TRBV10-1; j_call: TRBJ1-2; d_call: TRBD1; cdr3_aa: CASGQGNYGYTF; cdr3_nt: TGCGCCAGCGGACAGGGTAACTATGGCTACACCTTC
clone_size: .; v_call: TRBV9; j_call: TRBJ2-1; d_call: TRBD2; cdr3_aa: CASSVGTSGAYNEQFF; cdr3_nt: TGTGCCAGCAGCGTAGGGACTAGCGGGGCCTACAATGAGCAGTTCTTC
clone_size: .; v_call: TRBV6-4; j_call: TRBJ2-3; d_call: TRBD2; cdr3_aa: CASSDGTSGHTDTQYF; cdr3_nt: TGTGCCAGCAGTGACGGTACTAGCGGCCACACAGATACGCAGTATTTT
clone_size: .; v_call: TRBV2; j_call: TRBJ1-5; d_call: TRBD1; cdr3_aa: CASTGGKGAGQPQHF; cdr3_nt: TGTGCCAGCACGGGGGGAAAGGGGGCGGGGCAGCCCCAGCATTTT
clone_size: few; v_call: TRBV6-4; j_call: TRBJ2-2; d_call: TRBD1; cdr3_aa: CASSDSLGTGDTGELFF; cdr3_nt: TGTGCCAGCAGTGACTCCCTGGGGACAGGGGACACCGGGGAGCTGTTTTTT
clone_size: once; v_call: TRBV2; j_call: TRBJ1-2; d_call: TRBD1; cdr3_aa: CANRTGPYYGYTF; cdr3_nt: TGTGCCAACAGGACAGGCCCTTACTATGGCTACACCTTC
clone_size: .; v_call: TRBV6-1; j_call: TRBJ1-5; d_call: .; cdr3_aa: CASSEVTEGHQPQHF; cdr3_nt: TGTGCCAGCAGTGAAGTGACAGAAGGCCATCAGCCCCAGCATTTT
clone_size: .; v_call: TRBV5-1; j_call: TRBJ2-1; d_call: TRBD2; cdr3_aa: CASSLVGGGEQFF; cdr3_nt: TGCGCCAGCAGCTTGGTCGGCGGGGGGGAGCAGTTCTTC
clone_size: .; v_call: TRBV7-2; j_call: TRBJ2-2; d_call: TRBD2; cdr3_aa: CASSLGLAVNTGELFF; cdr3_nt: TGTGCCAGCAGCTTAGGACTAGCGGTGAACACCGGGGAGCTGTTTTTT
clone_size: few; v_call: TRBV4-1; j_call: TRBJ1-3; d_call: .; cdr3_aa: CASSQLGGPGNSGNTIYF; cdr3_nt: TGCGCCAGCAGCCAATTAGGAGGTCCAGGCAACTCTGGAAACACCATATATTTT
clone_size: .; v_call: TRBV9; j_call: TRBJ1-2; d_call: .; cdr3_aa: CASGGGAEGYTF; cdr3_nt: TGTGCCAGCGGAGGGGGGGCGGAAGGCTACACCTTC
clone_size: .; v_call: TRBV12-3/TRBV12-4; j_call: TRBJ1-2; d_call: .; cdr3_aa: CASSLAVYYGYTF; cdr3_nt: TGTGCCAGCAGTTTAGCGGTTTACTATGGCTACACCTTC
clone_size: .; v_call: TRBV10-3; j_call: TRBJ2-4; d_call: .; cdr3_aa: CAISDPQGIQNIQYF; cdr3_nt: TGTGCCATCAGTGATCCACAGGGTATCCAAAACATTCAGTACTTC
clone_size: .; v_call: TRBV18; j_call: TRBJ1-2; d_call: TRBD1; cdr3_aa: CASSQDRDYGYTF; cdr3_nt: TGTGCCAGCTCACAGGACAGGGACTATGGCTACACCTTC
clone_size: .; v_call: TRBV6-6; j_call: TRBJ1-2; d_call: .; cdr3_aa: CASSLQGWGGYTF; cdr3_nt: TGTGCCAGCAGTTTACAGGGATGGGGTGGCTACACCTTC
clone_size: .; v_call: TRBV6-5; j_call: TRBJ1-1; d_call: .; cdr3_aa: CASNPRGANTEAFF; cdr3_nt: TGTGCCAGCAATCCCAGGGGCGCGAACACTGAAGCTTTCTTT
clone_size: .; v_call: TRBV5-1; j_call: TRBJ2-3; d_call: .; cdr3_aa: CASRPATQSTDTQYF; cdr3_nt: TGCGCCAGCAGGCCGGCTACCCAAAGCACAGATACGCAGTATTTT
clone_size: .; v_call: TRBV19; j_call: TRBJ1-1; d_call: TRBD1; cdr3_aa: CASHTGGGNTEAFF; cdr3_nt: TGTGCCAGTCACACAGGGGGAGGGAACACTGAAGCTTTCTTT
clone_size: .; v_call: TRBV6-1; j_call: TRBJ1-5; d_call: TRBD1; cdr3_aa: CASSESGGTGGSGDQPQHF; cdr3_nt: TGTGCCAGCAGTGAATCGGGGGGGACAGGGGGATCTGGGGATCAGCCCCAGCATTTT
clone_size: .; v_call: TRBV19; j_call: TRBJ2-1; d_call: .; cdr3_aa: CASSPPPGKGNEQFF; cdr3_nt: TGTGCCAGTAGTCCCCCCCCTGGTAAGGGCAATGAGCAGTTCTTC
clone_size: .; v_call: TRBV7-9; j_call: TRBJ1-2; d_call: .; cdr3_aa: CASSREQSYGYTF; cdr3_nt: TGTGCCAGCAGCCGGGAGCAAAGTTATGGCTACACCTTC
clone_size: .; v_call: TRBV20-1; j_call: TRBJ2-5; d_call: .; cdr3_aa: CSASVGPETQYF; cdr3_nt: TGCAGTGCTAGTGTAGGGCCGGAGACCCAGTACTTC
clone_size: .; v_call: TRBV28; j_call: TRBJ2-2; d_call: .; cdr3_aa: CASSPYFLGRELRVNTGELFF; cdr3_nt: TGTGCCAGCAGTCCCTACTTTTTAGGGAGAGAATTACGCGTGAACACCGGGGAGCTGTTTTTT
clone_size: .; v_call: TRBV11-2; j_call: TRBJ2-5; d_call: TRBD2; cdr3_aa: CASSLSLASGQETQYF; cdr3_nt: TGTGCCAGCAGCTTATCGCTGGCTAGCGGACAAGAGACCCAGTACTTC
clone_size: .; v_call: TRBV6-5; j_call: TRBJ2-1; d_call: TRBD2; cdr3_aa: CASSSGTSGSGYEQFF; cdr3_nt: TGTGCCAGCAGTTCGGGGACTAGCGGGAGTGGGTATGAGCAGTTCTTC
clone_size: .; v_call: TRBV27; j_call: TRBJ1-6; d_call: .; cdr3_aa: CASSPLKQGGDNSPLHF; cdr3_nt: TGTGCCAGCAGTCCCCTAAAACAGGGCGGAGATAATTCACCCCTCCACTTT
clone_size: .; v_call: TRBV24-1; j_call: TRBJ1-5; d_call: .; cdr3_aa: CATSGSPINQPQHF; cdr3_nt: TGTGCCACCAGTGGGAGTCCGATCAATCAGCCCCAGCATTTT
clone_size: .; v_call: TRBV18; j_call: TRBJ1-3; d_call: .; cdr3_aa: CASSPGVTGFPNSGNTIYF; cdr3_nt: TGTGCCAGCTCACCCGGGGTAACTGGGTTCCCGAACTCTGGAAACACCATATATTTT
clone_size: .; v_call: TRBV4-3; j_call: TRBJ2-1; d_call: .; cdr3_aa: CASSQDLGQPYNEQFF; cdr3_nt: TGCGCCAGCAGCCAAGATCTCGGCCAACCCTACAATGAGCAGTTCTTC
clone_size: once; v_call: TRBV28; j_call: TRBJ1-5; d_call: .; cdr3_aa: CASSPGQVIGYQPQHF; cdr3_nt: TGTGCCAGCAGCCCCGGGCAGGTCATAGGGTATCAGCCCCAGCATTTT
clone_size: .; v_call: TRBV10-1; j_call: TRBJ1-1; d_call: TRBD1; cdr3_aa: CASSEANRGGLNTEAFF; cdr3_nt: TGCGCCAGCAGTGAGGCAAACAGGGGAGGTTTGAACACTGAAGCTTTCTTT
clone_size: .; v_call: TRBV5-5; j_call: TRBJ1-2; d_call: TRBD1; cdr3_aa: CASSSRTGEENYGYTF; cdr3_nt: TGTGCCAGCAGCTCCCGGACAGGGGAAGAAAACTATGGCTACACCTTC
clone_size: .; v_call: TRBV6-2/TRBV6-3; j_call: TRBJ1-6; d_call: .; cdr3_aa: CASSYNSPLHF; cdr3_nt: TGTGCCAGCAGTTACAATTCACCCCTCCACTTT
clone_size: .; v_call: TRBV21-1; j_call: TRBJ1-6; d_call: .; cdr3_aa: CASKNPGQGISYNSPLHF; cdr3_nt: TGTGCCAGCAAAAACCCGGGACAGGGGATCTCCTATAATTCACCCCTCCACTTT
clone_size: .; v_call: TRBV5-8; j_call: TRBJ2-1; d_call: .; cdr3_aa: CASSLYNEQFF; cdr3_nt: TGTGCCAGCAGCTTATACAATGAGCAGTTCTTC
clone_size: .; v_call: TRBV4-2; j_call: TRBJ2-3; d_call: .; cdr3_aa: CASSPFGRDGDTQYF; cdr3_nt: TGTGCCAGCAGCCCCTTTGGCAGGGACGGGGATACGCAGTATTTT
clone_size: .; v_call: TRBV6-5; j_call: TRBJ2-3; d_call: .; cdr3_aa: CASMSGKFTDTQYF; cdr3_nt: TGTGCCAGCATGAGCGGCAAGTTCACAGATACGCAGTATTTT
clone_size: .; v_call: TRBV6-5; j_call: TRBJ2-1; d_call: TRBD2; cdr3_aa: CASSPGLADNEQFF; cdr3_nt: TGTGCCAGCAGCCCGGGACTAGCGGACAATGAGCAGTTCTTC
clone_size: .; v_call: TRBV3-1/TRBV3-2; j_call: TRBJ2-3; d_call: .; cdr3_aa: CASSQGGSFTDTQYF; cdr3_nt: TGTGCCAGCAGCCAAGGCGGGTCATTCACAGATACGCAGTATTTT
clone_size: .; v_call: TRBV3-1/TRBV3-2; j_call: TRBJ2-1; d_call: TRBD2; cdr3_aa: CASSQVSGSPYNEQFF; cdr3_nt: TGTGCCAGCAGCCAAGTTAGCGGGAGTCCCTACAATGAGCAGTTCTTC
clone_size: .; v_call: TRBV9; j_call: TRBJ1-1; d_call: .; cdr3_aa: CASSAQNGHMNTEAFF; cdr3_nt: TGTGCCAGCAGCGCCCAAAACGGACATATGAACACTGAAGCTTTCTTT